This T cell receptor (beta chain) is from a study of shared clonotypes between healthy human individuals. Trimming shortened V by 4 bases and J by 5 bases, and 15 bases separated the two germline ends. The V gene's germline CDR1 is LGHNA and CDR2 YSLEER. The CDR3 runs 14 residues. Sequenced by immunoSEQ multiplex PCR; TCRdb stores in-frame clones only, minus some. Of approximately 2.5 million clones listed, more than 85% are singletons. The clonotype originates from a young man in good health. Some clones in this sample may be carry-over from other donors' samples. This chain joins TRBV4-3 and TRBJ2-7; no clear D gene. The sequencing input was naive CD4+ T cells from PBMCs. Subset specified: CD45RA+ positively selected. The CDR3 DNA reads TGCGCCAGCAGCCGCCAACGAGATAAGGACGAGCAGTACTTC. It yields the protein CASSRQRDKDEQYF.